A single sample is the source of the 6 T cell receptor beta chains below, sequenced in a study of blood T cell repertoires in COVID-19. Generated by immunoSEQ multiplex PCR, the TCRdb table keeps only in-frame clones and is missing some. The sample shows 40,000 to 45,000 clones, approximately 91% of them seen only once. Sequences were obtained from peripheral blood. These receptors originate from a human donor in a cohort sampled during active COVID-19.

The J gene is TRBJ2-5, the V gene TRBV11-2; possible D gene TRBD2, 7 bases. Germline V gives CDR1 SGHAT, CDR2 FQNNGV. This CDR3 region has 15 residues. The V end lost 5 bases, the J end lost 4 bases, and 17 bases lay between the germline ends. The CDR3 DNA reads as TGTGCCAGCAGCCCTAGGGGGGGCAACAGAGAGACCCAGTACTTC. Translation gives CASSPRGGNRETQYF.

The rearrangement links TRBV6-2 or TRBV6-3 to TRBJ2-4; TRBD2 matches at 10 bases. J lost 3 bases, V lost 5 bases, and 7 bases had no gene match. Germline V CDR1 and CDR2: MNHEY, SVGEGT. This CDR3 has 16 residues. CDR3 coding DNA: TGTGCCAGCAGTAACCTAGCGGGAGTTGACAAAAACATTCAGTACTTC. The encoded protein is CASSNLAGVDKNIQYF.

The chain is built from TRBV27 and TRBJ2-5, with TRBD1 identical over 7 bases. The CDR3 has 16 residues. Germline V gene lookup returns CDR1 MNHEY and CDR2 SMNVEV (reference sequence). The J segment lost 5 bases and the V segment lost 6 bases, leaving 15 bases of the junction unmatched. This CDR3 is CASRVGGASGGETQYF. CDR3 DNA: TGTGCCAGCAGGGTAGGGGGCGCGAGCGGTGGGGAGACCCAGTACTTC.

The chain joins TRBV7-9 to TRBJ1-4; the match to TRBD1 covers 10 bases. Germline V lookup: CDR1 SEHNR, CDR2 FQNEAQ (reference sequence). Losses at the gene ends were 5 bases for V and 8 bases for J; bases not matched to a gene: 8. This CDR3 comprises 15 residues. The CDR3 DNA reads TGTGCCAGCAGCCCCTTAGGACAGGGGGTAGAAAAACTGTTTTTT. Amino acid sequence: CASSPLGQGVEKLFF.

The rearrangement links TRBV5-1 to TRBJ2-5; 7 positions agree with TRBD1. CDR3 size: 14 residues. Germline CDR1 reads SGHRS; CDR2 reads YFSETQ. After removal of 5 bases from V and 1 base from J, the junction contained 5 bases not matched to a gene. In nucleotides, the CDR3 is TGCGCCAGCAGGCAACAGGGGCCCCAAGAGACCCAGTACTTC. This sequence encodes CASRQQGPQETQYF.

The V call is TRBV19, the J call TRBJ1-4; perhaps TRBD1 as D (5 bases). Germline CDR1 LNHDA, CDR2 SQIVND (reference sequence). V lost 5 bases to trimming and J lost 7 bases, with 17 bases between them. The CDR3 length is 15 residues. CDR3 sequence (DNA): TGTGCCAGTAGTGGGGCAGACAGAGAATTTGAAAAACTGTTTTTT. This translates into CASSGADREFEKLFF.